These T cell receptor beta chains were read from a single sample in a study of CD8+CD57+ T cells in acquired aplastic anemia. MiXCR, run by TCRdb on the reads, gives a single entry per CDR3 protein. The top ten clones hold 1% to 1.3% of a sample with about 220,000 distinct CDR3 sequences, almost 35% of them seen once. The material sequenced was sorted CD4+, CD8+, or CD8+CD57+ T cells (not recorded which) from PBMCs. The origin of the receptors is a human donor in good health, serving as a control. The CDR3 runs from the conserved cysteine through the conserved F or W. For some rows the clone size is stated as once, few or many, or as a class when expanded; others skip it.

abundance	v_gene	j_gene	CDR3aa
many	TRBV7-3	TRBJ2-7	CASSLGGLAGGEQYF
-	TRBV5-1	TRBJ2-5	CASSSGVEETQYF
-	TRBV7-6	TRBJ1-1	CASRPLRDRDLNTEAFF
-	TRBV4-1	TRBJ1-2	CASSRQGASGYTF
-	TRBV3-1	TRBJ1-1	CASSQPQVMNTEAFF
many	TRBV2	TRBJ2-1	CASSKDRGRDEQFF
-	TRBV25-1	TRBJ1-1	CASSEYGRGQNTEAFF
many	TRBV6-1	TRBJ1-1	CASADRPFTEAFF
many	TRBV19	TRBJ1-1	CASSIGQVNTEAFF
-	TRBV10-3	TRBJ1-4	CASEQGEKLFF
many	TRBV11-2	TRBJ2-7	CASSPPWGTGGSYEQYF
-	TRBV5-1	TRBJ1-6	CASSLAIGGSYNSPPHF
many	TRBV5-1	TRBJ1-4	CASSSDTGRFNEKLFF
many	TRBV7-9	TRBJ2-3	CASSLGTGFQYF
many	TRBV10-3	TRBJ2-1	CAISEQGLYEQFF
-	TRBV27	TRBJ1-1	CASSLRATAEAFF
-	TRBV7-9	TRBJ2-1	CASSALKYEQFF
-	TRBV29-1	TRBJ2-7	CSEVREQYF
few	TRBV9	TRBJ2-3	CASSVAAGGGADTQYF
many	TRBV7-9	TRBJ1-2	CASSLQSLLGYTF
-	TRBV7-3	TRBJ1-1	CASSLKETTYTEAFF
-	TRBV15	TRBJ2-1	CATSTGDYNEQFF
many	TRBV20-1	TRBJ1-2	CSAIFYRGGFYGYTF
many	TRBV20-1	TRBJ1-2	CSALPTGSYGYTF
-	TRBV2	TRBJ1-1	CASSVPGTGTTEAFF
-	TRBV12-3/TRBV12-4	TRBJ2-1	CGSSLRGGLNEQFF
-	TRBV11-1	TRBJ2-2	CASSEDRAILNTGELFF
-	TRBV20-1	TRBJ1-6	CSARQEGSPLHF
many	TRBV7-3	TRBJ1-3	CASGAGYGNTIYF